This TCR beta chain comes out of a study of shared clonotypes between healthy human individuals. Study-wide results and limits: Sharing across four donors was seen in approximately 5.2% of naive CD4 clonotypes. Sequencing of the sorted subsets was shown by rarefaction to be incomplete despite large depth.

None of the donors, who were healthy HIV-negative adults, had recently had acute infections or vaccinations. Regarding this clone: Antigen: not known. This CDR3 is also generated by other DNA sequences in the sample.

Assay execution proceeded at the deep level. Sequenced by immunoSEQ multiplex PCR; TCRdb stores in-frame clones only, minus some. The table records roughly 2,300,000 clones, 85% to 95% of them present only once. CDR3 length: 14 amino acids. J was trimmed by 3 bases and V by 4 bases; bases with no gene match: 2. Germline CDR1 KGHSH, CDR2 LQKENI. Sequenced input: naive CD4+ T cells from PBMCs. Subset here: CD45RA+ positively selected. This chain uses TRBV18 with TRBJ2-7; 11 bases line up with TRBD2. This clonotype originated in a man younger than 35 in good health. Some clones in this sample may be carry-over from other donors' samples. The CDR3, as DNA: TGTGCCAGCTCACTCCTAGCGGGAGGCTACGAGCAGTACTTC. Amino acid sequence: CASSLLAGGYEQYF.